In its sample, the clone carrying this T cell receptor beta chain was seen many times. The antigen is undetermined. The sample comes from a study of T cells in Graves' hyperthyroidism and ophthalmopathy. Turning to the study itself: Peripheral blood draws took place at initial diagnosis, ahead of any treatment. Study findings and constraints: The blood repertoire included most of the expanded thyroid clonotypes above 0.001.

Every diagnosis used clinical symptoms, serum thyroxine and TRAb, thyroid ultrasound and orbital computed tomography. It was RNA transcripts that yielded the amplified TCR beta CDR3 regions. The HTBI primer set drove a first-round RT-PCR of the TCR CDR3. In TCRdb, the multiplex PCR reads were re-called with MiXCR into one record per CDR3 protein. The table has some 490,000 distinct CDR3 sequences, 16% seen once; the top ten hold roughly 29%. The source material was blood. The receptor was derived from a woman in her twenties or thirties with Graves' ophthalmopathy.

CDR3 protein: CASSVSRVAGPNTGELFF. Written as DNA, the CDR3 is TGTGCCAGCAGCGTCAGTCGCGTAGCGGGACCGAACACCGGGGAGCTGTTTTTT. The rearrangement joins TRBV9 to TRBJ2-2; TRBD2 agrees at 8 bases. The CDR3 runs to 18 residues. Trimming cost V 2 bases and J 0 bases; bases outside gene matches: 9. Germline V gene data show CDR1 as SGDLS and CDR2 as YYNGEE.